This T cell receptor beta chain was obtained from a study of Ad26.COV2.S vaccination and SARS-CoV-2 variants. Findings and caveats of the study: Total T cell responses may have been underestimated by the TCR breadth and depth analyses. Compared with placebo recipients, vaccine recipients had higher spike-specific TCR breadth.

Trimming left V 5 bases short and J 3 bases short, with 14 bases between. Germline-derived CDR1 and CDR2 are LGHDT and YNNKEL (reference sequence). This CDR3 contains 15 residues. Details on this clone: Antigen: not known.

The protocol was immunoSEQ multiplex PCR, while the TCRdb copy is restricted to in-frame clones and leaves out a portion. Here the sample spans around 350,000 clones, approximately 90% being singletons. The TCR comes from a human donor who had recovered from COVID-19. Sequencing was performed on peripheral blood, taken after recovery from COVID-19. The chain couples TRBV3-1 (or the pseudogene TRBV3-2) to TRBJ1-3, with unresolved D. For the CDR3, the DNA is TGTGCCAGCAGCTATCCAAGGGTGGGTGGAAACACCATATATTTT. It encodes CASSYPRVGGNTIYF.